The 19 T cell receptor beta chains given below trace back to one sample, sequenced in a study of metastatic and nonmetastatic thyroid tumors. Treatment of any kind had been given to no patient before thyroid surgery. TCRdb reprocessed the PCR reads using MiXCR. The sample yields more than 10,000 clones, around 30% seen once. The sample was tumor tissue. All receptors come from a female donor with papillary thyroid cancer or a benign thyroid nodule (not recorded which). Some clones in this sample may be carry-over from other donors' samples.

The J gene is TRBJ1-6, the V gene TRBV5-1; 9 bases match TRBD1. CDR3 length equals 15 residues. The germline V gene encodes CDR1 SGHRS and CDR2 YFSETQ. With 0 bases clipped from V and 8 bases from J, the junction kept 3 bases outside the gene matches. CDR3 sequence: CASSLDGQGYSPLHF. In nucleotides, the CDR3 is TGCGCCAGCAGCTTGGATGGACAGGGGTATTCACCCCTCCACTTT.

In its sample, this clone was seen a few times. J is TRBJ2-7 and V is TRBV3-1, with 11 bases matching TRBD1. The length of the CDR3 is 14 residues. After removal of 1 base from V and 7 bases from J, the junction contained 3 bases not matched to a gene. Germline CDR1 and CDR2: LGHDT and YNNKEL (reference sequence). The CDR3 bases are TGTGCCAGCAGCCAAGGGACAGGGGGCAGTGAGCAGTACTTC. The encoded protein is CASSQGTGGSEQYF.

The table lists this clone with many counts. The rearrangement links TRBV4-1 to TRBJ2-3; D remains ambiguous. CDR1 MGHRA and CDR2 YSYEKL come from the germline V gene. The CDR3 totals 14 residues. V shed 2 bases and J shed 3 bases, with 9 bases lying between them. CDR3 residues: CASSQTSLTDTQYF. Written as DNA, the CDR3 is TGCGCCAGCAGCCAAACCTCTCTAACAGATACGCAGTATTTT.

This clone is hyperexpanded by share. The V gene is TRBV7-6, the J gene TRBJ1-3; TRBD1 might be the D (6 bases). CDR1 SGHVS and CDR2 FNYEAQ come from the germline V gene. Trimming cost V 4 bases and J 3 bases, with 16 bases left between them. This CDR3 spans 16 amino acids. Here the CDR3 reads CASSSEQGLSGNTIYF. CDR3 in DNA: TGTGCCAGCAGCTCCGAACAGGGTCTAAGTGGAAACACCATATATTTT.

This chain joins TRBV5-5 and TRBJ2-7; TRBD1 or TRBD2 may be the D gene (5 bases each). This CDR3 has 15 residues. The V gene's germline CDR1 is SGHKS and CDR2 YYEKEE (reference sequence). V was trimmed by 5 bases and J by 2 bases, leaving 17 bases between them. CDR3 nucleotide sequence: TGTGCCAGCAGACAGACCCGGGACCTCACCTACGAGCAGTACTTC. Protein product: CASRQTRDLTYEQYF.

Only a few counts were recorded for this clone. This chain uses TRBV5-1 with TRBJ2-5; TRBD1 might be the D (6 bases). The CDR3 sequence is 17 residues long. The V gene lost 1 base and the J gene lost 5 bases, with 21 bases spanning the gap. In germline, CDR1 is SGHRS, CDR2 YFSETQ. CDR3 DNA sequence: TGCGCCAGCAGCTTGTCGCGTATAGCAGGGGAGTCCGAGACCCAGTACTTC. This sequence encodes CASSLSRIAGESETQYF.

This clone appeared a few times. The rearrangement links TRBV6-1 to TRBJ2-7; D not certain. CDR3 length: 14 residues. V lost 6 bases and J 5 bases, leaving 17 bases between the germline ends. Germline V gives CDR1 MNHNS, CDR2 SASEGT. The CDR3 nucleotides are TGTGCCAGCAGGGACCTTGAGAAGAGGAACGAGCAGTACTTC. It encodes CASRDLEKRNEQYF.

This clone was recorded a few times. This may stem from a read error, because a much larger clone lies one nucleotide away. The rearrangement uses TRBV24-1 and TRBJ2-5, with a tentative D call TRBD2 (6 bases). The CDR3 length is 17 residues. The germline V and J ends were trimmed by 5 bases and 2 bases, with 20 bases remaining between them. Germline values: CDR1 KGHDR, CDR2 SFDVKD. The CDR3 nucleotides read TGTGCCACCAGTGCTCTGGCGCGGGGTTGGTGTCAAGAGACCCAGTACTTC. Translating it yields CATSALARGWCQETQYF.

This clone was counted a few times. CDR3 protein: CASSANAGSFIDTQYF. The CDR3 coding sequence is TGTGCCAGCAGTGCCAATGCAGGAAGTTTTATAGATACGCAGTATTTT. This chain uses TRBV6-1 with TRBJ2-3; D is uncertain. CDR1 is MNHNS, CDR2 SASEGT, per germline. The CDR3 consists of 16 residues. V lost 4 bases and J lost 5, with 19 bases in between.

By its share, this clone is medium-sized (0.01 to 0.1%). V gene TRBV6-1 combines with J gene TRBJ2-7; TRBD1 aligns across 9 bases. This CDR3 is 13 amino acids long. After removal of 8 bases from V and 2 bases from J, the junction contained 4 bases not matched to a gene. From germline, CDR1 is MNHNS and CDR2 SASEGT. CDR3 coding DNA: TGTGCCAGCGGGGGACAGGGTCCCTACGAGCAGTACTTC. It codes for CASGGQGPYEQYF.

This clone was counted at least ten times. V usage is TRBV5-4 and J usage is TRBJ1-1; 9 positions agree with TRBD1. Germline V lookup: CDR1 SGHNT, CDR2 YYREEE (reference sequence). The CDR3 is 19 amino acids. J gave up 0 bases and V 3 bases, and 15 bases lay outside the gene matches. The CDR3 here is CASSWGGQGLSPMNTEAFF. DNA for the CDR3: TGTGCCAGCAGCTGGGGAGGACAGGGGTTGTCCCCAATGAACACTGAAGCTTTCTTT.

The chain recombines TRBV6-4 with TRBJ1-1, with D hard to call. V lost 6 bases, J lost 3 bases, and 14 bases lay in between. This CDR3 spans 14 amino acids. CDR1 and CDR2 (germline): MRHNA, SNTAGT. The CDR3 DNA is TGTGCCAGCAGCTACCGGAAAGGCGACACTGAAGCTTTCTTT. Translated: CASSYRKGDTEAFF.

The gene calls are TRBV20-1 and TRBJ2-2; TRBD1 matches at 11 bases. V shed 6 bases and J 3 bases; nucleotides not matched to a gene: 6. Per germline, CDR1 DFQATT and CDR2 SNEGSKA (reference sequence). This CDR3 is built from 15 residues. The CDR3 bases are TGCAGTGCGCCCGGACAGGGGGCAGACACCGGGGAGCTGTTTTTT. It is translated as CSAPGQGADTGELFF.

This clone was seen repeatedly, ten times or more. This may stem from a read error, because a much larger clone lies one nucleotide away. This sequence joins TRBV10-3 and TRBJ1-3; D is unclear. V lost 6 bases to trimming and J lost 2 bases, with 11 bases between them. The CDR3 has 14 amino acids. Germline V lookup: CDR1 ENHRY, CDR2 SYGVKD. The DNA of the CDR3 is TGTGCCATCAGCTTTGACGGGCCTGGAAACACCATATATTTT. This sequence encodes CAISFDGPGNTIYF.

The chain employs TRBV11-2 and TRBJ2-1; D ambiguous. The V gene lost 6 bases and the J gene lost 1 base, with 10 bases spanning the gap. The CDR3 covers 14 residues. Per germline, CDR1 SGHAT and CDR2 FQNNGV. CDR3 loop: CASSRVMSYNEQFF. CDR3 in DNA: TGTGCCAGCAGTCGGGTGATGTCCTACAATGAGCAGTTCTTC.

The chain links TRBV9 to TRBJ2-7, with TRBD1 matching 7 bases. Germline trimming cut 4 bases from V and 1 base from J; bases unmatched to any gene: 5. This CDR3 comprises 14 residues. Germline V CDR1 and CDR2: SGDLS, YYNGEE. CDR3 loop: CASSISTGSYEQYF. The CDR3, as DNA: TGTGCCAGCAGCATCTCGACAGGGTCCTACGAGCAGTACTTC.

At least ten counts were recorded for this clone. In the same sample, other DNA sequences code for this CDR3. The chain combines TRBV7-9 with TRBJ1-1; D is uncertain. Trimming shortened V by 5 bases and J by 4 bases, and 14 bases separated the two germline ends. This CDR3 region has 14 residues. Germline values: CDR1 SEHNR, CDR2 FQNEAQ (reference sequence). CDR3 in amino acids: CASSLSGVGTEAFF. The CDR3 nucleotides are TGTGCCAGCAGCCTATCTGGGGTGGGCACTGAAGCTTTCTTT.

This clone was seen a few times. The gene calls are TRBV7-2 and TRBJ2-1; no clear D. With 6 bases removed from V and 1 base from J, the gap between germline ends came to 10 bases. Germline V lookup: CDR1 SGHTA, CDR2 FQGNSA. The CDR3 length is 14 residues. This CDR3 is CASSSTASYNEQFF. The CDR3 coding sequence is TGTGCCAGCAGTTCCACGGCGTCCTACAATGAGCAGTTCTTC.

Of note for this clone: As the CDR3 is not closed by the conserved phenylalanine or tryptophan, this likely results from a read error. This chain uses TRBV18 with TRBJ1-2; 10 bases are shared with TRBD1. The CDR3 is 13 amino acids. The J segment lost 8 bases and the V segment lost 3 bases, leaving 3 bases of the junction unmatched. Germline loops: CDR1 KGHSH, CDR2 LQKENI. CDR3 nucleotide sequence: TGTGCCAGCTCACCCGGGACAGGGGCAGGCTACACCTCC. The encoded protein is CASSPGTGAGYTS.